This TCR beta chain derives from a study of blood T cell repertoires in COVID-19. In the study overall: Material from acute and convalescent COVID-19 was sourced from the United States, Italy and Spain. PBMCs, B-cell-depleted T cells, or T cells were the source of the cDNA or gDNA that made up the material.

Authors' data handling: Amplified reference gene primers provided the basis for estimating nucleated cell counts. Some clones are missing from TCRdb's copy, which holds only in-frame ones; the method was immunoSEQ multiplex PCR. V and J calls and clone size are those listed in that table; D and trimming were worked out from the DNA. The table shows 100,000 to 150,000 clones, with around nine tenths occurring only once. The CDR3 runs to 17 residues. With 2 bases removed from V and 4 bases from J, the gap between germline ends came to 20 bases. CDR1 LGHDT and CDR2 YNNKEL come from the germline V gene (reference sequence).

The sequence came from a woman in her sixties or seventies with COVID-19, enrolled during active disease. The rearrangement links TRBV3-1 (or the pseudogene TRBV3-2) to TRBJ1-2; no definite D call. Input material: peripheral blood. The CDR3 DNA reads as TGTGCCAGCAGCCAATTGGGCGTTTTTCCCCAACTCTATGGCTACACCTTC. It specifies CASSQLGVFPQLYGYTF.